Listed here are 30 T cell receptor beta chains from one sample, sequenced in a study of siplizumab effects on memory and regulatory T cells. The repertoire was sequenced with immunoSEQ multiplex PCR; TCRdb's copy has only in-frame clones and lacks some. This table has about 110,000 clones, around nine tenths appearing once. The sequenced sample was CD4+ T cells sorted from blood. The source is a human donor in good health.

CDR3: CASSYDYRYEQYF. CDR3 DNA: TGTGCCAGCAGTTACGATTACCGCTACGAGCAGTACTTC. This rearrangement joins TRBV6-6 to TRBJ2-7; D gene ambiguous. Trimming took off 2 bases at V and 3 bases at J, with 8 bases between the two ends. The CDR3 contains 13 residues. CDR1 MNHNY and CDR2 SVGAGI come from the germline V gene (reference sequence).

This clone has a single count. The CDR3 DNA is TGTGCCAGCAGCTTAGGGGATCTCGGTGAAAAACTGTTTTTT. Residues: CASSLGDLGEKLFF. The genes are TRBV11-2 and TRBJ1-4; no clear D. This CDR3 spans 14 amino acids. Trimming took 1 base from V and 7 from J, leaving 10 bases between them. CDR1 and CDR2 (germline): SGHAT, FQNNGV.

The CDR3 DNA is TGTGCCAGCAGCTTGGAGCCTAACGGGGCCAGTCGCACCGGGGAGCTGTTTTTT. Protein sequence: CASSLEPNGASRTGELFF. The rearrangement links TRBV5-5 to TRBJ2-2; either TRBD1 or TRBD2 may fit D (5 bases each). This CDR3 is 18 amino acids long. Trimming took 0 bases from V and 4 from J, leaving 19 bases between them. CDR1 and CDR2 (germline): SGHKS, YYEKEE (reference sequence). Variable domain in full (rest from reference TRBV5-5 and TRBJ2-2): DAGVTQSPTHLIKTRGQQVTLRCSPISGHKSVSWYQQVLGQGPQFIFQYYEKEERGRGNFPDRFSARQFPNYSSELNVNALLLGDSALYLCASSLEPNGASRTGELFFGEGSRLTVL.

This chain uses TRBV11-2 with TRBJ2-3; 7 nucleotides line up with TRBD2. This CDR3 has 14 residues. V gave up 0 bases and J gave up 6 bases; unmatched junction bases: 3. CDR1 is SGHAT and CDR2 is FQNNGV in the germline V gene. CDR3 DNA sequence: TGTGCCAGCAGCTTAGATCTAGCGGAGGATACGCAGTATTTT. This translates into CASSLDLAEDTQYF.

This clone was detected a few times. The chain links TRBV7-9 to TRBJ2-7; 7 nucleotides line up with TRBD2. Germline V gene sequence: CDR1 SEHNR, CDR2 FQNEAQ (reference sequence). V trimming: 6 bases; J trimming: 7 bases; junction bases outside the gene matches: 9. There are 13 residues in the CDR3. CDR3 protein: CASSLSTGGEQYF. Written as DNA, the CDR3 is TGTGCCAGCAGTCTATCCACCGGGGGGGAGCAGTACTTC.

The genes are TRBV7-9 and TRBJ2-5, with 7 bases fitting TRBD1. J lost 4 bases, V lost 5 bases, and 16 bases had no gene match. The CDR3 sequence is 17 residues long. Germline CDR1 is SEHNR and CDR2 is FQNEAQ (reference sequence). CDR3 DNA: TGTGCCAGCAGCCAAGGTGGGACAGTGTTTTCGCGAGAGACCCAGTACTTC. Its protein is CASSQGGTVFSRETQYF.

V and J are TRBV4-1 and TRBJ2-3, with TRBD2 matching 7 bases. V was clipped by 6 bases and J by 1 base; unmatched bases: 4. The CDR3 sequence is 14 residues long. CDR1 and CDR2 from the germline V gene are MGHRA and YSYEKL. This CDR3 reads CASRRLAGTDTQYF. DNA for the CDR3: TGCGCCAGCAGACGTCTAGCGGGCACAGATACGCAGTATTTT.

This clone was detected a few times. The CDR3 bases are TGCGCCAGCACCAGCACGGGAGCTGGCTACACCTTC. Translation gives CASTSTGAGYTF. V usage is TRBV5-1 and J usage is TRBJ1-2; D unresolved. Germline V gene sequence: CDR1 SGHRS, CDR2 YFSETQ. This CDR3 has 12 residues. V lost 6 bases and J lost 7, with 13 bases in between.

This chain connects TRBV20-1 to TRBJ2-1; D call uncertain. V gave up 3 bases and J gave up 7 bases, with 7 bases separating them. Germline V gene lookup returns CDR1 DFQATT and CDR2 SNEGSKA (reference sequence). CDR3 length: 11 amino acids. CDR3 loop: CSASVENEQFF. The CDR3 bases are TGCAGTGCTAGTGTCGAGAATGAGCAGTTCTTC.

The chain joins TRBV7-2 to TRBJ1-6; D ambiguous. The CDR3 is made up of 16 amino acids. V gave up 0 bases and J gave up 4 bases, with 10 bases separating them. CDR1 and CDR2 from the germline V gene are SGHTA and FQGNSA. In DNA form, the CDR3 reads TGTGCCAGCAGCTTAGCGGCCCCGAGTTATAATTCACCCCTCCACTTT. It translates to CASSLAAPSYNSPLHF.

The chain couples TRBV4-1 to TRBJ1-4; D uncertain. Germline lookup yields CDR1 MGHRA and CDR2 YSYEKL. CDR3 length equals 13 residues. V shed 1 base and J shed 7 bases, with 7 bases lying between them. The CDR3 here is CASSQVLSEKLFF. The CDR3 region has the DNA TGCGCCAGCAGCCAAGTCTTAAGTGAAAAACTGTTTTTT.

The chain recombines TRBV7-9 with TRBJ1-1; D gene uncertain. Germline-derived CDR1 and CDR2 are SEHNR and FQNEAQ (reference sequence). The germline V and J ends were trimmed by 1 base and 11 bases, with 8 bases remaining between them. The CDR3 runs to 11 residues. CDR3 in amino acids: CASSLEGSAFF. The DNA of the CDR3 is TGTGCCAGCAGCTTAGAAGGGAGCGCTTTCTTT.

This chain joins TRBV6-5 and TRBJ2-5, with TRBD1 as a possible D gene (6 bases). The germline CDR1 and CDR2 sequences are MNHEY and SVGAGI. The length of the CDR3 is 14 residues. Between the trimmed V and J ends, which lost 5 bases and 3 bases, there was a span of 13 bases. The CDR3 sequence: CASSQDRPEETQYF. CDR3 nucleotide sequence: TGTGCCAGCAGTCAGGACAGACCAGAAGAGACCCAGTACTTC.

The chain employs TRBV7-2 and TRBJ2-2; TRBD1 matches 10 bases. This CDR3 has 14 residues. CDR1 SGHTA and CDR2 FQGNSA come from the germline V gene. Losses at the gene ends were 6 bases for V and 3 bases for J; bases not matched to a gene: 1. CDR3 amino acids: CASRGQGDTGELFF. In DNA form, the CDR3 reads TGTGCCAGCAGAGGACAGGGGGACACCGGGGAGCTGTTTTTT. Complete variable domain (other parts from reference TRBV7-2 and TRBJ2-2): GAGVSQSPSNKVTEKGKDVELRCDPISGHTALYWYRQSLGQGLEFLIYFQGNSAPDKSGLPSDRFSAERTGGSVSTLTIQRTQQEDSAVYLCASRGQGDTGELFFGEGSRLTVL.

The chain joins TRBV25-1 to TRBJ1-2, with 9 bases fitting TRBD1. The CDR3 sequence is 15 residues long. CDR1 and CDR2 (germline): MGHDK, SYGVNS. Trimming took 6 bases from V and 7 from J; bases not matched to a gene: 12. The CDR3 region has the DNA TGTGCCAGCAGGACAGGGGGTCTCCTCCCATCTGGCTACACCTTC. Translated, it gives CASRTGGLLPSGYTF.

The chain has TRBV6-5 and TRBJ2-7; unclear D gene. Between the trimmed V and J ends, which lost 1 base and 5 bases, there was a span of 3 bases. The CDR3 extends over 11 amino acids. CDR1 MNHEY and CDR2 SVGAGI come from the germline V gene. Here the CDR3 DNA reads TGTGCCAGCAGTTACTATAACGAGCAGTACTTC. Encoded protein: CASSYYNEQYF.

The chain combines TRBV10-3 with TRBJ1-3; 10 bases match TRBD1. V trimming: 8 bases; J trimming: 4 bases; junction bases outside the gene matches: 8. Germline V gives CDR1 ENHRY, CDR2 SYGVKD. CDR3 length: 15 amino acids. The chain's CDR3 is CAIGSTGGMGNTIYF. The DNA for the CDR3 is TGTGCCATCGGTTCGACAGGGGGCATGGGAAACACCATATATTTT.

CDR3 nucleotide sequence: TGTGCCAGTAGTATAGGGGACAGGGCCTACGAGCAGTACTTC. Amino acid sequence: CASSIGDRAYEQYF. The rearrangement uses TRBV19 and TRBJ2-7; 9 positions match TRBD1. The CDR3 runs 14 residues. The V gene's germline CDR1 is LNHDA and CDR2 SQIVND (reference sequence). Losses at the gene ends were 1 base for V and 2 bases for J; bases not matched to a gene: 0. The full variable domain, in which reference TRBV19 and TRBJ2-7 provide the parts outside the CDR3, is DGGITQSPKYLFRKEGQNVTLSCEQNLNHDAMYWYRQDPGQGLRLIYYSQIVNDFQKGDIAEGYSVSREKKESFPLTVTSAQKNPTAFYLCASSIGDRAYEQYFGPGTRLTVT.

The CDR3 loop is CASSTGALAGARETQYF. CDR3 nucleotides: TGTGCCAGTTCGACGGGGGCACTAGCGGGGGCTCGAGAGACCCAGTACTTC. The rearrangement joins TRBV7-2 to TRBJ2-5; 11 nucleotides match TRBD2. The junction had 16 bases not matched to a gene; V was cut back by 9 bases and J by 4 bases. The CDR3 contains 17 residues. Germline V gives CDR1 SGHTA, CDR2 FQGNSA.

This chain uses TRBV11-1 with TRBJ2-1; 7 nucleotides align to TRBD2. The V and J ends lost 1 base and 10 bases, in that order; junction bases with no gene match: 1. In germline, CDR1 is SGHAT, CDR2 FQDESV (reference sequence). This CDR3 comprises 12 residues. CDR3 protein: CASSLDGREQFF. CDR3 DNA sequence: TGTGCCAGCAGCTTAGACGGGAGGGAGCAGTTCTTC.

The CDR3 DNA reads as TGCGCCAGCAGCTTTAGGGCAGGGACAGGGGGCGGCGAGCAGTACTTC. Translation gives CASSFRAGTGGGEQYF. The chain has TRBV5-1 and TRBJ2-7; TRBD1 aligns across 12 bases. J lost 6 bases, V lost 2 bases, and 9 bases had no gene match. Germline V gene lookup returns CDR1 SGHRS and CDR2 YFSETQ. This CDR3 is 16 amino acids long.

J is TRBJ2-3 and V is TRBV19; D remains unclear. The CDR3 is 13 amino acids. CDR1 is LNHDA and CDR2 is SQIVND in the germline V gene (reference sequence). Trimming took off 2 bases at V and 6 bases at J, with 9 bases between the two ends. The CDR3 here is CASSIQLGDTQYF. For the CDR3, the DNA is TGTGCCAGTAGTATACAGCTGGGTGATACGCAGTATTTT.

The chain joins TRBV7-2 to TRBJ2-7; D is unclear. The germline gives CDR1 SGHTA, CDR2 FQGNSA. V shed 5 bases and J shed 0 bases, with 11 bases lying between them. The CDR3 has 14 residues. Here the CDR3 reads CASSQELHSYEQYF. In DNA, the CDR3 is TGTGCCAGCAGCCAAGAACTACACTCCTACGAGCAGTACTTC.

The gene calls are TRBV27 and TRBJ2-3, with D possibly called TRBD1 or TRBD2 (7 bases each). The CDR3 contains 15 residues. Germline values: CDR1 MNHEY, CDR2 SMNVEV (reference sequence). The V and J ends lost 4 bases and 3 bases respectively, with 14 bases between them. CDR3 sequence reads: CASSSRQGGTDTQYF. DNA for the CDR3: TGTGCCAGCAGTTCCCGGCAGGGGGGGACAGATACGCAGTATTTT.

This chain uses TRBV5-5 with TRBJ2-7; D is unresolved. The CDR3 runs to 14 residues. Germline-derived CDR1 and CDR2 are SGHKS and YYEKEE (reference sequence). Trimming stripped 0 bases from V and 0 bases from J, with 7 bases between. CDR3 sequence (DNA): TGTGCCAGCAGCTTGGAGTGGGGCTCCTACGAGCAGTACTTC. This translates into CASSLEWGSYEQYF.

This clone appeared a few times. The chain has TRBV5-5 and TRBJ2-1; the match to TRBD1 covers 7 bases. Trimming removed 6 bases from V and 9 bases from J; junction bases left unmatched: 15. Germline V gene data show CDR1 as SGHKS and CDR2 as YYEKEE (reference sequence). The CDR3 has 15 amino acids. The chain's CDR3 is CASMNRGDSDGEQFF. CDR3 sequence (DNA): TGTGCCAGCATGAACAGGGGTGATTCGGACGGTGAGCAGTTCTTC.

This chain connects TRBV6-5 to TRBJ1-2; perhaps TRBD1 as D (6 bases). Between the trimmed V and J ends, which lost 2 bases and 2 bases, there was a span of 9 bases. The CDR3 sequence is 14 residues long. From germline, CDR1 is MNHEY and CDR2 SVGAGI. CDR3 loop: CASSYQGSNYGYTF. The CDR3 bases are TGTGCCAGCAGTTACCAGGGGTCGAACTATGGCTACACCTTC.

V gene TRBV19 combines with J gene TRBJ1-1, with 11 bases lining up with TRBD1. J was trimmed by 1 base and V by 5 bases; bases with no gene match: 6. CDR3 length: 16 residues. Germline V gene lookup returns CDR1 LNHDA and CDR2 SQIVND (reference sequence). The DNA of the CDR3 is TGTGCCAGTAGTCTGTCCGGGACAGGGGGGAACACTGAAGCTTTCTTT. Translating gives CASSLSGTGGNTEAFF. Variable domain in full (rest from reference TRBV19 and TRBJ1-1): DGGITQSPKYLFRKEGQNVTLSCEQNLNHDAMYWYRQDPGQGLRLIYYSQIVNDFQKGDIAEGYSVSREKKESFPLTVTSAQKNPTAFYLCASSLSGTGGNTEAFFGQGTRLTVV.

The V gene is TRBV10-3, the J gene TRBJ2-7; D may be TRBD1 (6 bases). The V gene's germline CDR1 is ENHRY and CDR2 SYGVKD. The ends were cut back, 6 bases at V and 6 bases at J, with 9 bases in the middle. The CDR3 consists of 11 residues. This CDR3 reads CAIRQGSEQYF. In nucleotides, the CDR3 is TGTGCCATCAGACAGGGAAGCGAGCAGTACTTC.

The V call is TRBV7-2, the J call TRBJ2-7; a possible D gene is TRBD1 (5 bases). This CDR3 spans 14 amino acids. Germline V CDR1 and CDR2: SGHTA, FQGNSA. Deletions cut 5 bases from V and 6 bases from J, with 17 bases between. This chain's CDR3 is CASSPTRTSLEQYF. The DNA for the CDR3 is TGTGCCAGCAGCCCCACGAGGACAAGTCTCGAGCAGTACTTC.